The sequence of this T cell receptor (beta chain) was determined in a study of identical twins' blood T cells. Study results and limitations: Out-of-frame TCRbeta clonotypes reportedly had markedly more similar V usage in twins than unrelated donors.

Each TCR cDNA library carried sample-specific barcodes on both ends. TCRdb re-called the 5' RACE reads with MiXCR, one entry per CDR3 protein. The table shows fewer than 450,000 distinct CDR3 sequences, with approximately 30% occurring only once. Deletions cut 4 bases from V and 9 bases from J, with 11 bases between. The CDR3 spans 12 residues. Germline CDR1 and CDR2: SGHDN and FVKESK. Three pairs of healthy female monozygous twins were the donors. This clonotype appeared many times. The antigen is not known. The gene calls are TRBV14 and TRBJ2-3; D is undetermined. This receptor was obtained from a woman aged 18 to 50 in good health. The sample comprised PBMCs. The CDR3 DNA is TGTGCCAGCAGCCGGGCAATTTCAACGCAGTATTTT. Encoded protein: CASSRAISTQYF.